The 31 T cell receptor beta chains below all came from one sample that was sequenced in a study of blood T cells in healthy people across ages. A sample-barcoded 5' primer and a J-beta primer mix were used in a second PCR of about 7 to 11 cycles. TCRdb re-derived calls from the 5' RACE reads in MiXCR, one entry per CDR3 protein. Among 1.5 million to 2 million distinct CDR3 sequences listed, under 30% were seen once. The material sequenced was blood. These receptors came from a woman aged 25 to 45 in good health.

This clonotype has only a few counts. This chain uses TRBV3-1 with TRBJ1-2; possible D gene TRBD1, 6 bases. The germline V gene has CDR1 LGHDT and CDR2 YNNKEL (reference sequence). The V gene lost 0 bases and the J gene lost 8 bases, with 10 bases spanning the gap. The length of the CDR3 is 13 residues. The CDR3 reads CASSQDWGQGYTF. CDR3 bases: TGTGCCAGCAGCCAAGATTGGGGGCAAGGCTACACCTTC. The complete variable domain, with remaining parts taken from reference TRBV3-1 and TRBJ1-2, reads DTAVSQTPKYLVTQMGNDKSIKCEQNLGHDTMYWYKQDSKKFLKIMFSYNNKELIINETVPNRFSPKSPDKAHLNLHINSLELGDSAVYFCASSQDWGQGYTFGSGTRLTVV.

There are a few counts of this clonotype. The chain uses TRBV20-1 and TRBJ2-5; D is tentatively TRBD1 or TRBD2 (5 bases each). Germline V gene sequence: CDR1 DFQATT, CDR2 SNEGSKA (reference sequence). Trimming removed 6 bases at V and 1 base at J, with 15 bases between. CDR3 size: 14 residues. CDR3 nucleotide sequence: TGCAGTGCCCACCCGGGGCAGATCCAAGAGACCCAGTACTTC. Translating it yields CSAHPGQIQETQYF.

The chain combines TRBV5-6 with TRBJ2-1, with TRBD1 identical over 9 bases. Germline V gene sequence: CDR1 SGHDT, CDR2 YYEEEE. The ends lost 3 bases at V and 9 bases at J; junction bases unmatched: 4. CDR3 length: 13 amino acids. The CDR3 nucleotides read TGTGCCAGCAGCTGGGACAGGGCGGGTGAGCAGTTCTTC. This gives the protein CASSWDRAGEQFF.

This clonotype was counted a few times. This chain joins TRBV24-1 and TRBJ2-1, with D possibly matching TRBD1 (5 bases). The CDR3 is 13 residues long. Trimming shortened V by 4 bases and J by 9 bases, and 12 bases separated the two germline ends. CDR1 and CDR2 (germline): KGHDR, SFDVKD. In DNA, the CDR3 is TGTGCCACCAGTGACCTACAGGCCGGTGAGCAGTTCTTC. This encodes CATSDLQAGEQFF.

The V and J genes are TRBV4-1 and TRBJ2-1, with 10 bases fitting TRBD2. V shed 2 bases, J shed 7 bases, and the junction held 8 bases outside the gene matches. The CDR3 length is 16 residues. Germline assignment: CDR1 MGHRA and CDR2 YSYEKL. The CDR3 region has the DNA TGCGCCAGCAGCCAACCTAGCGGGGGCGGGAGGAATGAGCAGTTCTTC. Amino acids: CASSQPSGGGRNEQFF.

This clonotype showed up many times. V usage is TRBV20-1 and J usage is TRBJ2-1; D may correspond to TRBD1 or TRBD2 (6 bases each). The V end lost 0 bases, the J end lost 2 bases, and 11 bases lay between the germline ends. The CDR3 extends over 15 amino acids. Germline values: CDR1 DFQATT, CDR2 SNEGSKA (reference sequence). The chain's CDR3 is CSAREGGSTYNEQFF. Here the CDR3 DNA reads TGCAGTGCTAGAGAAGGGGGGTCCACCTACAATGAGCAGTTCTTC.

This clonotype was counted a few times. The J gene is TRBJ2-3, the V gene TRBV28; 9 positions agree with TRBD1. This CDR3 spans 16 amino acids. The trim removed 3 bases at V and 1 base at J, leaving 5 bases unmatched. CDR1 and CDR2 from the germline V gene are MDHEN and SYDVKM. The CDR3 loop reads CASSFPGQGGTDTQYF. The CDR3 DNA reads as TGTGCCAGCAGTTTCCCGGGACAGGGTGGCACAGATACGCAGTATTTT.

This clonotype was counted between two and nine times. One end of the junction fails to match germline, which may point to a read error. This chain's CDR3 is CATSDVDSSGANVRTF. Here the CDR3 DNA reads TGTGCCACCAGTGATGTGGACAGTTCTGGGGCCAACGTCCGGACTTTC. This chain connects TRBV24-1 to TRBJ2-6; TRBD1 is a possible D gene (6 bases). This CDR3 has 16 amino acids. Germline CDR1 reads KGHDR; CDR2 reads SFDVKD.

The J gene is TRBJ2-7, the V gene TRBV6-1; D unresolved. The CDR3 covers 13 residues. Trimming took off 8 bases at V and 6 bases at J, with 17 bases between the two ends. The germline gives CDR1 MNHNS, CDR2 SASEGT. The CDR3 here is CASSSPATLEQYF. Here the CDR3 DNA reads TGTGCCAGCTCCTCCCCGGCCACCCTCGAGCAGTACTTC.

The chain uses TRBV20-1 and TRBJ2-1; no reliable D call. The CDR3 runs 12 residues. Trimming took 3 bases from V and 6 from J, leaving 9 bases between them. From germline, CDR1 is DFQATT and CDR2 SNEGSKA (reference sequence). The DNA of the CDR3 is TGCAGTGCTAGTGAACTGATCAATGAGCAGTTCTTC. Its protein product is CSASELINEQFF.

As concerns this clonotype: This could be a read error, since a much larger clone is one nucleotide away. The J gene is TRBJ2-5, the V gene TRBV20-1, with unresolved D. The V and J ends lost 1 base and 5 bases respectively, with 8 bases between them. The CDR3 length is 12 residues. Germline CDR1 and CDR2: DFQATT and SNEGSKA (reference sequence). CDR3 region: CSARGVTETQYF. The DNA for the CDR3 is TGCAGTGCTAGAGGCGTTACGGAGACCCAGTACTTC.

V and J are TRBV30 and TRBJ1-2; no firm D call. CDR1 and CDR2 from the germline V gene are GTSNPN and SVGIG (reference sequence). Trimming shortened V by 8 bases and J by 5 bases, and 15 bases separated the two germline ends. This CDR3 comprises 12 residues. Written as DNA, the CDR3 is TGTGCCGCTAACCTAGGCTCATATGGCTACACCTTC. Its protein is CAANLGSYGYTF.

This clonotype was observed many times. The rearrangement links TRBV29-1 to TRBJ2-5; 9 bases line up with TRBD1. In germline, CDR1 is SQVTM, CDR2 ANQGSEA. CDR3 size: 14 residues. V lost 4 bases to trimming and J lost 1 base; unmatched junction nucleotides: 4. The CDR3 DNA reads TGCAGCGTTGGCGGGACAGGGAGCCAAGAGACCCAGTACTTC. Translation gives CSVGGTGSQETQYF.

The rearrangement joins TRBV20-1 to TRBJ1-1; maybe TRBD1 (6 bases). The CDR3 runs 14 residues. The germline gives CDR1 DFQATT, CDR2 SNEGSKA (reference sequence). Written as DNA, the CDR3 is TGCAGCAACGTGGGGGGCGCTGGGAACACTGAAGCTTTCTTT. Protein: CSNVGGAGNTEAFF.

This clonotype occurred a few times. This rearrangement joins TRBV3-1 to TRBJ1-1; D is unclear. V was cut by 0 bases and J by 4 bases, with 21 bases left in between. The CDR3 has 18 amino acids. Germline CDR1 LGHDT, CDR2 YNNKEL (reference sequence). The CDR3 here is CASSQDYGSTRDGTEAFF. CDR3 coding DNA: TGTGCCAGCAGCCAAGATTATGGGTCGACTAGGGATGGCACTGAAGCTTTCTTT. The entire variable domain, with the rest obtained from reference TRBV3-1 and TRBJ1-1, is as follows: DTAVSQTPKYLVTQMGNDKSIKCEQNLGHDTMYWYKQDSKKFLKIMFSYNNKELIINETVPNRFSPKSPDKAHLNLHINSLELGDSAVYFCASSQDYGSTRDGTEAFFGQGTRLTVV.

J is TRBJ1-5 and V is TRBV19, with 7 bases lining up with TRBD1. V lost 9 bases, J lost 1 base, and 6 bases stayed unmatched. This CDR3 has 14 amino acids. Looked up from germline, CDR1 is LNHDA and CDR2 is SQIVND (reference sequence). CDR3 nucleotide sequence: TGTGCCAGCAACAGGGGTAGGAGCAATCAGCCCCAGCATTTT. Translating gives CASNRGRSNQPQHF. The variable domain in full, with the rest retrieved from reference TRBV19 and TRBJ1-5, is DGGITQSPKYLFRKEGQNVTLSCEQNLNHDAMYWYRQDPGQGLRLIYYSQIVNDFQKGDIAEGYSVSREKKESFPLTVTSAQKNPTAFYLCASNRGRSNQPQHFGDGTRLSIL.

The DNA of the CDR3 is TGTGCCAGCAGTGAATTAGCGGGAAAGCTAAATGAGCAGTTCTTC. Its protein is CASSELAGKLNEQFF. The gene calls are TRBV6-1 and TRBJ2-1, with 8 bases fitting TRBD2. Germline V gene lookup returns CDR1 MNHNS and CDR2 SASEGT. After removal of 2 bases from V and 7 bases from J, the junction contained 7 bases not matched to a gene. CDR3 length: 15 residues.

This clonotype was observed a single time. Mismatch with germline at one junction end may stem from a read error. J is TRBJ2-5 and V is TRBV7-2, with D possibly matching TRBD2 (5 bases). This CDR3 is built from 16 residues. Germline V gene lookup returns CDR1 SGHTA and CDR2 FQGNSA. The CDR3 DNA follows: TGTGCCAACAGCCCCGCGAGATCTAGCTTCTGGGAGACCCAGTACTTC. Translation: CANSPARSSFWETQYF.

The chain couples TRBV21-1 to TRBJ1-1. TRBV21-1 is reported as a pseudogene. This CDR3 comprises 14 residues. In nucleotides, the CDR3 is TGTGCCAGCAGCAAAGCTCGGAAGGACACTGAAGCTTTCTTT. Translating it yields CASSKARKDTEAFF.

This clonotype came up many times. The chain is built from TRBV6-5 and TRBJ1-2; D ambiguous. CDR3 length equals 17 residues. Germline V CDR1 and CDR2: MNHEY, SVGAGI. The V end lost 0 bases, the J end lost 0 bases, and 14 bases lay between the germline ends. This CDR3 is CASSYSGSGLTNYGYTF. DNA for the CDR3: TGTGCCAGCAGTTACTCGGGTAGCGGCCTAACTAACTATGGCTACACCTTC.

The rearrangement links TRBV20-1 to TRBJ1-1; D ambiguous. Looked up from germline, CDR1 is DFQATT and CDR2 is SNEGSKA (reference sequence). The V end lost 0 bases, the J end lost 2 bases, and 7 bases lay between the germline ends. This CDR3 has 13 residues. As DNA, the CDR3 is TGCAGTGCTAGAGATCGGTTCAACACTGAAGCTTTCTTT. Translated: CSARDRFNTEAFF.

V is TRBV24-1 and J is TRBJ2-2; 8 bases fit TRBD2. The V gene end was trimmed by 3 bases and the J gene end by 4 bases; junction bases not matched to a gene: 15. The V gene's germline CDR1 is KGHDR and CDR2 SFDVKD. This CDR3 is built from 19 residues. This CDR3 reads CATSDPQFLGGDGTGELFF. The CDR3, as DNA: TGTGCCACCAGTGATCCCCAGTTCCTCGGGGGGGACGGCACCGGGGAGCTGTTTTTT.

The chain combines TRBV10-3 with TRBJ1-4, with a weak D call TRBD1 (6 bases). V was pared by 4 bases and J by 5 bases, with 11 bases between. Germline assignment: CDR1 ENHRY and CDR2 SYGVKD. This CDR3 is 14 amino acids long. The CDR3 DNA reads as TGTGCCATCAGTGGCTCGGACAGAAATGAAAAACTGTTTTTT. Its protein is CAISGSDRNEKLFF.

This clonotype turned up a few times. The rearrangement joins TRBV11-2 to TRBJ2-7, with D perhaps TRBD2 (5 bases). CDR1 SGHAT and CDR2 FQNNGV come from the germline V gene. The ends were cut back, 5 bases at V and 6 bases at J, with 8 bases in the middle. CDR3 length: 11 amino acids. Here the CDR3 reads CASSISVEQYF. The CDR3 coding sequence is TGTGCCAGCAGCATTAGCGTCGAGCAGTACTTC.

The chain joins TRBV6-2 or TRBV6-3 to TRBJ2-7, with D hard to call. The CDR3 has 15 amino acids. The germline V gene has CDR1 MNHEY and CDR2 SVGEGT. V gave up 6 bases and J gave up 0 bases, with 15 bases separating them. The CDR3, as DNA: TGTGCCAGCAGGAAGAACAGCGAGAGCTCCTACGAGCAGTACTTC. Protein sequence: CASRKNSESSYEQYF.

This rearrangement joins TRBV12-3 or TRBV12-4 to TRBJ2-7; D could derive from TRBD1 or TRBD2 (5 bases each). The CDR3 is 16 residues long. Trimming removed 5 bases at V and 4 bases at J, with 21 bases between. The CDR3 is CASSRNRDLSLYEQYF. CDR3 nucleotide sequence: TGTGCCAGCAGTCGCAACCGGGACCTCTCCCTGTACGAGCAGTACTTC.

This clonotype has a handful of counts. V gene TRBV12-3 or TRBV12-4 combines with J gene TRBJ2-2; 7 bases match TRBD1. J lost 6 bases, V lost 2 bases, and 9 bases had no gene match. The CDR3 extends over 16 amino acids. CDR3 sequence reads: CASSLSPGGPPGELFF. The DNA for the CDR3 is TGTGCCAGCAGTTTATCGCCAGGGGGTCCCCCCGGGGAGCTGTTTTTT.

The chain has TRBV29-1 and TRBJ1-1, with TRBD1 as a possible D gene (5 bases). Germline-derived CDR1 and CDR2 are SQVTM and ANQGSEA. The germline V and J ends were trimmed by 4 bases and 0 bases, with 9 bases remaining between them. This CDR3 contains 13 residues. The CDR3 bases are TGCAGCGTTGCCGACAGCCTGAACACTGAAGCTTTCTTT. It yields the protein CSVADSLNTEAFF.

The rearrangement joins TRBV4-1 to TRBJ1-1; D gene uncertain. V gave up 6 bases and J gave up 11 bases, with 16 bases separating them. This CDR3 has 12 amino acids. CDR1 and CDR2 from the germline V gene are MGHRA and YSYEKL. The CDR3 DNA reads as TGCGCCAGCAGGGGATTGAGTCCTCGGGCTTTCTTT. Encoded protein: CASRGLSPRAFF.

Points on this clonotype: A junction boundary mismatches the germline segment, possibly from a read error. The gene calls are TRBV28 and TRBJ2-3, with 9 bases matching TRBD1. The CDR3 is made up of 14 amino acids. Germline CDR1 is MDHEN and CDR2 is SYDVKM. CDR3 sequence (DNA): TGTACCAGCAGCAGGACAGGGGGCACAGATACGCAGTATTTT. Its translation: CTSSRTGGTDTQYF.

This sequence joins TRBV3-1 and TRBJ1-2; D uncertain. Germline V gives CDR1 LGHDT, CDR2 YNNKEL (reference sequence). Trimming took off 4 bases at V and 4 bases at J, with 13 bases between the two ends. The CDR3 has 14 amino acids. As DNA, the CDR3 is TGTGCCAGCAGCCTCCGGGAAGCTAGCTATGGCTACACCTTC. Translated, it gives CASSLREASYGYTF.